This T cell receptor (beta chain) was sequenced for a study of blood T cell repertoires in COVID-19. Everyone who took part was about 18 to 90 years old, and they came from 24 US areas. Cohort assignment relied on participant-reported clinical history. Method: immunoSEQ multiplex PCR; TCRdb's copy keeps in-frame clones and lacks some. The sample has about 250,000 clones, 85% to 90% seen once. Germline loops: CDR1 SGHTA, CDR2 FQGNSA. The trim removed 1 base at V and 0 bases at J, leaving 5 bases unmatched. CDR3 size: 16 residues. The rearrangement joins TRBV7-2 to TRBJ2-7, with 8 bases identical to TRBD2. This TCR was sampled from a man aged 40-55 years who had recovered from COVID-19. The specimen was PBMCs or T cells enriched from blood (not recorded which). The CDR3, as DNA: TGTGCCAGCAGCTTAGAGGCTAGCGGGTACTCCTACGAGCAGTACTTC. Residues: CASSLEASGYSYEQYF.